These 4 T cell receptor beta chains were all obtained from the same sample, sequenced in a study of patients and donors after allogeneic stem cell transplantation. Each CDR3 protein gets one entry after TCRdb re-called the RT-PCR reads with MiXCR. In the table there are 400,000 to 450,000 distinct CDR3 sequences, approximately 16% of which are singletons. Sequencing was performed on blood, either unsorted or a sorted T cell fraction (not recorded which). The receptors here all came from a human donor who was either an allogeneic HSCT recipient or a stem cell or donor lymphocyte infusion donor (not recorded which). It is not recorded whose cells these are; they may come from a transplant donor.

In its sample, this clonotype was seen a few times. The chain joins TRBV28 to TRBJ2-7; tentative D call: TRBD1 (6 bases). The germline V gene has CDR1 MDHEN and CDR2 SYDVKM. V lost 4 bases and J lost 3, with 16 bases in between. The CDR3 totals 15 residues. CDR3 bases: TGTGCCAGCAGTTCCCCGACAGGCTTCTACTACGAGCAGTACTTC. Its translation is CASSSPTGFYYEQYF.

This clonotype was observed a handful of times. J is TRBJ2-1 and V is TRBV7-9; no clear D gene. The V gene's germline CDR1 is SEHNR and CDR2 FQNEAQ (reference sequence). V shed 1 base and J shed 1 base, with 11 bases lying between them. The CDR3 loop spans 16 amino acids. The CDR3 DNA follows: TGTGCCAGCAGCTTAGTAGGATGGCGATCCTACAATGAGCAGTTCTTC. Amino acid sequence: CASSLVGWRSYNEQFF.

This clonotype showed up just a few times. The chain combines TRBV6-1 with TRBJ1-5; 9 bases line up with TRBD1. Germline V gives CDR1 MNHNS, CDR2 SASEGT. V lost 6 bases to trimming and J lost 7 bases; unmatched junction nucleotides: 4. CDR3 size: 13 residues. Here the CDR3 DNA reads TGTGCCAGCAGACAGGGGGCTCAGCAGCCCCAGCATTTT. As protein: CASRQGAQQPQHF.

The chain carries TRBV11-2 and TRBJ2-7; 10 nucleotides align to TRBD2. CDR1 is SGHAT, CDR2 FQNNGV, per germline. J gave up 5 bases and V 1 base, and 11 bases lay outside the gene matches. This CDR3 spans 17 amino acids. CDR3 region: CASSLGVLAGQRDEQYF. The CDR3 DNA sequence: TGTGCCAGCAGCTTAGGTGTACTAGCGGGACAACGTGACGAGCAGTACTTC.